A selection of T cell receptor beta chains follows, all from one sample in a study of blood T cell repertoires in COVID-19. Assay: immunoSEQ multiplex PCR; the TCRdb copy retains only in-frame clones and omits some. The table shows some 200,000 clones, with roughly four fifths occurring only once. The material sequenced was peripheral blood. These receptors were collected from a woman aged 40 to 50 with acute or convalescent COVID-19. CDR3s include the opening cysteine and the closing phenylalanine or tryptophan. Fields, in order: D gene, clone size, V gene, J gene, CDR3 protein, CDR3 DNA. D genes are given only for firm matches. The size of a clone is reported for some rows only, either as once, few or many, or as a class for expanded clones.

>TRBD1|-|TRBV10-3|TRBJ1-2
CAISGGTGSNYGYTF
TGTGCCATCAGTGGGGGGACAGGTTCCAACTATGGCTACACCTTC
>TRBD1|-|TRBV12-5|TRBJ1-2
CASGDTGGLYGYTF
TGTGCTAGTGGTGACACAGGGGGTCTCTATGGCTACACCTTC
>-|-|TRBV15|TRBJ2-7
CATSLTRGLTYEQYF
TGTGCCACCAGCTTGACAAGGGGACTCACCTACGAGCAGTACTTC
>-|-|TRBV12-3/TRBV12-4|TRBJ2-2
CASSPGVGELFF
TGTGCCAGCAGTCCGGGAGTGGGGGAGCTGTTTTTT
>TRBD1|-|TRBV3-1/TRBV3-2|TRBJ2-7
CASSTRDSGTYEQYF
TGTGCCAGCAGCACCCGGGACAGTGGAACCTACGAGCAGTACTTC
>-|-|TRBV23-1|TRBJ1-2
CASIARPGYTF
TGCGCCAGCATAGCCAGACCCGGCTACACCTTC
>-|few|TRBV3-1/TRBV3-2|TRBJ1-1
CASSQGTGLSTEAFF
TGTGCCAGCAGCCAAGGAACAGGCCTAAGCACTGAAGCTTTCTTT
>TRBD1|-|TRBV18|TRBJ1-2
CASSSRTGIDNYGYTF
TGTGCCAGCTCGTCCCGGACAGGGATAGACAACTATGGCTACACCTTC
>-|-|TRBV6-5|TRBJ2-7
CASSNTYRGEQYF
TGTGCCAGCAGTAACACCTACCGCGGCGAGCAGTACTTC
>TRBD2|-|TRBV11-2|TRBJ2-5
CASSSFGLAGVGETQYF
TGTGCCAGCAGCTCATTCGGACTAGCGGGAGTTGGGGAGACCCAGTACTTC
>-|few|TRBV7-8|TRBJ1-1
CASSLEGGWREAFF
TGTGCCAGCAGCTTAGAAGGGGGATGGCGTGAAGCTTTCTTT
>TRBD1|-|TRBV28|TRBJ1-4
CASSPTTGGYEKLFF
TGTGCCAGCAGTCCAACGACAGGGGGCTATGAAAAACTGTTTTTT
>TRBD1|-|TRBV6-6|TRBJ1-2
CASSSGQLYGYTF
TGTGCCAGCAGCTCGGGACAGCTGTATGGCTACACCTTC
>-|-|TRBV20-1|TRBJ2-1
CSASFRGEQFF
TGCAGTGCTAGTTTTAGGGGTGAGCAGTTCTTC
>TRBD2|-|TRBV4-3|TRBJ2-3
CASSPLPAGEGTDTQYF
TGCGCCAGCAGCCCTCTACCTGCGGGAGAGGGCACAGATACGCAGTATTTT